This T cell receptor (beta chain) was recovered during a study of cytomegalovirus exposure and HLA in healthy donors. Study-level information: Clustering assigned approximately 79% of the approximately 400 genotyped donors to the Caucasian-associated ancestry cluster.

V lost 3 bases and J lost 3; bases outside the gene matches: 7. CDR1 and CDR2 from the germline V gene are KGHSH and LQKENI. The CDR3 extends over 15 amino acids. General study points: CMV antigen specificity was confirmed in vitro for three CMV-associated chains. HLA allele associations emerged for fewer than 20,000 TCR beta sequences in a later analysis, at 0.05 false discovery rate.

On this clone itself: Its antigen is undetermined.

60 Vbeta and 13 Jbeta primers were used in PCR. Generated by immunoSEQ multiplex PCR, the TCRdb table keeps only in-frame clones and is missing some. This sample has roughly 120,000 clones, with about 73% found just once. This rearrangement joins TRBV18 to TRBJ1-1, with 7 bases aligning to TRBD1. The sequenced material came from PBMCs. The source of this sequence is a woman between 35 and 50 years old in good health and CMV-seropositive. The CDR3 here is CASSPGAGGYTEAFF. CDR3 sequence (DNA): TGTGCCAGCTCACCGGGGGCAGGGGGGTACACTGAAGCTTTCTTT.